These 21 T cell receptor beta chains were sequenced from one sample in a study of blood T cells in healthy people across ages. Combining a sample-barcoded 5' primer with a J-beta primer mix, a second PCR ran for roughly 7 to 12 cycles. One entry per CDR3 protein results from TCRdb running MiXCR on the 5' RACE reads. The table records over a million distinct CDR3 sequences, approximately 43% of them present only once. What was sequenced was blood. The receptor set was obtained from a woman aged 18-29 years in good health.

The chain recombines TRBV28 with TRBJ1-1, with D perhaps TRBD1 (5 bases). V was cut by 4 bases and J by 3 bases, with 9 bases left in between. The germline V gene encodes CDR1 MDHEN and CDR2 SYDVKM. CDR3 length: 13 amino acids. Here the CDR3 DNA reads TGTGCCAGCAGTTATGGGACCTACACTGAAGCTTTCTTT. Protein product: CASSYGTYTEAFF.

This clonotype appeared a few times. CDR3: CSASRFEQYF. The CDR3 nucleotides read TGCAGTGCTTCCAGGTTTGAGCAGTACTTC. This chain connects TRBV20-1 to TRBJ2-7; D ambiguous. V shed 5 bases and J shed 7 bases, with 9 bases lying between them. The CDR3 is 10 residues long. CDR1 DFQATT and CDR2 SNEGSKA come from the germline V gene (reference sequence).

This clonotype was counted a few times. The rearrangement uses TRBV21-1 and TRBJ2-5; TRBD2, the D gene given by the table, was not confirmed from the DNA. TRBV21-1 is deemed a pseudogene. This CDR3 region has 17 residues. The CDR3 loop is CASSPGTSGSYQETQYF. CDR3 bases: TGTGCCAGCAGCCCCGGGACTAGCGGGAGCTACCAAGAGACCCAGTACTTC.

In this sample, this clonotype turned up many times. This chain's CDR3 is CASSRTGLDDTQYF. DNA of the CDR3: TGCGCCAGTTCTAGGACAGGGTTGGATGATACGCAGTATTTT. The V and J genes are TRBV5-1 and TRBJ2-3; TRBD1 agrees at 8 bases. CDR1 is SGHRS and CDR2 is YFSETQ in the germline V gene. Trimming took 8 bases from V and 6 from J; bases not matched to a gene: 11. The CDR3 length is 14 residues.

With regard to this clonotype: An end of the junction differs from the germline gene, which may be a read error. V usage is TRBV11-1 and J usage is TRBJ2-2; 7 bases match TRBD2. CDR1 is SGHAT and CDR2 is FQDESV in the germline V gene (reference sequence). The CDR3 contains 16 residues. The chain's CDR3 is CASSLAPREYTEELFF. In DNA, the CDR3 is TGTGCCAGCAGCTTAGCGCCGCGGGAGTACACCGAGGAGCTGTTTTTT.

This clonotype was counted a few times. V and J are TRBV20-1 and TRBJ2-7; D uncertain. Germline CDR1 DFQATT, CDR2 SNEGSKA (reference sequence). This CDR3 has 12 residues. The V end lost 2 bases, the J end lost 3 bases, and 8 bases lay between the germline ends. CDR3 protein: CSARPPNYEQYF. In DNA form, the CDR3 reads TGCAGTGCTAGACCTCCTAACTACGAGCAGTACTTC.

The J gene is TRBJ2-2, the V gene TRBV7-9; D gene unclear. V dropped 7 bases and J dropped 3 bases, with 15 bases sitting between them. From germline, CDR1 is SEHNR and CDR2 FQNEAQ (reference sequence). The CDR3 has 15 amino acids. This chain's CDR3 is CASIPSNRDTGELFF. CDR3 sequence (DNA): TGTGCCAGCATACCGAGTAATAGGGACACCGGGGAGCTGTTTTTT.

On this clonotype itself: The junction departs from the called germline gene at one end, perhaps through a read error. The chain recombines TRBV4-3 with TRBJ1-5; D gene uncertain. This CDR3 has 16 amino acids. In germline, CDR1 is LGHNA, CDR2 YSLEER. CDR3 amino acids: CTSSQRIGSSNQPQHF. The CDR3 DNA reads TGCACCAGCAGCCAACGAATAGGGTCTAGCAATCAGCCCCAGCATTTT.

There are a few counts of this clonotype. The rearrangement uses TRBV14 and TRBJ1-2; D is unclear. This CDR3 is built from 15 residues. Germline-derived CDR1 and CDR2 are SGHDN and FVKESK. Trimming removed 4 bases at V and 7 bases at J, with 19 bases between. CDR3 loop: CASSPSGRASAGYTF. CDR3 in DNA: TGTGCCAGCAGCCCTTCCGGGAGGGCTTCGGCTGGCTACACCTTC.

This chain connects TRBV7-2 to TRBJ2-7; TRBD2 agrees at 9 bases. The CDR3 has 15 amino acids. The germline V gene has CDR1 SGHTA and CDR2 FQGNSA. V lost 4 bases and J lost 3; bases outside the gene matches: 7. The CDR3 reads CASSSYLSGGYEQYF. The CDR3 DNA sequence: TGTGCCAGCAGCTCCTACCTTAGCGGGGGCTACGAGCAGTACTTC. Together with reference TRBV7-2 and TRBJ2-7, the CDR3 gives the full variable domain: GAGVSQSPSNKVTEKGKDVELRCDPISGHTALYWYRQSLGQGLEFLIYFQGNSAPDKSGLPSDRFSAERTGGSVSTLTIQRTQQEDSAVYLCASSSYLSGGYEQYFGPGTRLTVT.

The chain couples TRBV6-1 to TRBJ1-6; D unresolved. Trimming pared 4 bases from V and 3 bases from J, leaving 4 bases between. Germline-derived CDR1 and CDR2 are MNHNS and SASEGT. The CDR3 runs to 13 residues. The CDR3 region has the DNA TGTGCCAGCAGTGTGGACTATAATTCACCCCTCCACTTT. This sequence encodes CASSVDYNSPLHF.

The chain employs TRBV4-1 and TRBJ2-4, with TRBD2 as a possible D gene (5 bases). The V and J ends lost 11 bases and 3 bases respectively, with 11 bases between them. CDR3 size: 12 residues. Germline V gene sequence: CDR1 MGHRA, CDR2 YSYEKL. The CDR3 sequence: CALLGGKNIQYF. In DNA form, the CDR3 reads TGCGCCCTACTCGGAGGCAAAAACATTCAGTACTTC.

The rearrangement uses TRBV6-2 or TRBV6-3 and TRBJ2-7, with a weak D call TRBD2 (7 bases). V dropped 6 bases and J dropped 2 bases, with 17 bases sitting between them. CDR1 and CDR2 (germline): MNHEY, SVGEGT. The CDR3 covers 15 residues. The CDR3 DNA follows: TGTGCCAGCAGCCCGCGCGGGGGCTCAACCTACGAGCAGTACTTC. Translating it yields CASSPRGGSTYEQYF.

This chain connects TRBV5-1 to TRBJ2-7, with TRBD2 as a possible D gene (6 bases). The CDR3 totals 15 residues. Germline V CDR1 and CDR2: SGHRS, YFSETQ. V gave up 3 bases and J gave up 2 bases, with 15 bases separating them. The CDR3 region is CASSSFRDLTYEQYF. The CDR3 DNA reads TGCGCCAGCAGCTCTTTCCGGGACTTGACCTACGAGCAGTACTTC.

Only a few counts were recorded for this clonotype. The J gene is TRBJ2-3, the V gene TRBV6-2 or TRBV6-3; perhaps D is TRBD1 or TRBD2 (5 bases each). The CDR3 is 14 amino acids. Germline values: CDR1 MNHEY, CDR2 SVGEGT. Trimming shortened V by 6 bases and J by 1 base, and 11 bases separated the two germline ends. CDR3 sequence reads: CASRAPGRTDTQYF. CDR3 bases: TGTGCCAGCAGGGCCCCGGGGCGCACAGATACGCAGTATTTT.

In regard to this clonotype: At one end, the junction sequence differs from germline, possibly due to a read error. The chain recombines TRBV7-2 with TRBJ2-6; D not certain. This CDR3 is built from 19 residues. Germline lookup yields CDR1 SGHTA and CDR2 FQGNSA. The CDR3 protein is CAGSLRVRGRSSGANVLTF. DNA of the CDR3: TGTGCCGGCAGCTTAAGGGTCAGAGGCCGGTCCTCTGGGGCCAACGTCCTGACTTTC.

There are a few counts of this clonotype. CDR3 loop: CASSLVVAGVSNEQFF. The CDR3 nucleotides read TGTGCCAGCAGCTTAGTGGTTGCGGGGGTGAGCAATGAGCAGTTCTTC. J is TRBJ2-1 and V is TRBV7-8, with TRBD2 matching 7 bases. V shed 1 base and J 6 bases; nucleotides not matched to a gene: 9. Germline V gene sequence: CDR1 SGHVS, CDR2 FQNEAQ. The CDR3 runs 16 residues.

This chain links TRBV4-1 with TRBJ1-5; unclear D gene. Germline assignment: CDR1 MGHRA and CDR2 YSYEKL. Deletions cut 7 bases from V and 2 bases from J, with 9 bases between. The CDR3 length is 13 residues. For the CDR3, the DNA is TGCGCCAGCAATTCGGCGGGCAATCAGCCCCAGCATTTT. Translation gives CASNSAGNQPQHF.

This clonotype was observed a handful of times. The J gene is TRBJ2-5, the V gene TRBV28, with TRBD2 as a possible D gene (6 bases). Per germline, CDR1 MDHEN and CDR2 SYDVKM. This CDR3 has 15 amino acids. Trimming cost V 6 bases and J 2 bases, with 16 bases left between them. CDR3 sequence: CASSRGLSSQETQYF. The CDR3, as DNA: TGTGCCAGCAGCCGGGGACTTTCTTCACAAGAGACCCAGTACTTC.

The CDR3 bases are TGTGCCAGCAGTGAACGAGGGGAGGGTTCCTATGGCTACACCTTC. It yields the protein CASSERGEGSYGYTF. The chain couples TRBV25-1 to TRBJ1-2; TRBD1 is a possible D gene (5 bases). From germline, CDR1 is MGHDK and CDR2 SYGVNS. Trimming stripped 2 bases from V and 4 bases from J, with 14 bases between. The CDR3 totals 15 residues.

Points on this clonotype: Its ends do not fully match the called genes, so a read error is possible. This sequence joins TRBV9 and TRBJ1-6, with a weak D call TRBD1 (6 bases). The CDR3 runs 14 residues. Germline V lookup: CDR1 SGDLS, CDR2 YYNGEE. CDR3 coding DNA: TGTGCCAGCAGCGCAAACTACAGGGATTCACCCCCCCACTTT. It translates to CASSANYRDSPPHF.